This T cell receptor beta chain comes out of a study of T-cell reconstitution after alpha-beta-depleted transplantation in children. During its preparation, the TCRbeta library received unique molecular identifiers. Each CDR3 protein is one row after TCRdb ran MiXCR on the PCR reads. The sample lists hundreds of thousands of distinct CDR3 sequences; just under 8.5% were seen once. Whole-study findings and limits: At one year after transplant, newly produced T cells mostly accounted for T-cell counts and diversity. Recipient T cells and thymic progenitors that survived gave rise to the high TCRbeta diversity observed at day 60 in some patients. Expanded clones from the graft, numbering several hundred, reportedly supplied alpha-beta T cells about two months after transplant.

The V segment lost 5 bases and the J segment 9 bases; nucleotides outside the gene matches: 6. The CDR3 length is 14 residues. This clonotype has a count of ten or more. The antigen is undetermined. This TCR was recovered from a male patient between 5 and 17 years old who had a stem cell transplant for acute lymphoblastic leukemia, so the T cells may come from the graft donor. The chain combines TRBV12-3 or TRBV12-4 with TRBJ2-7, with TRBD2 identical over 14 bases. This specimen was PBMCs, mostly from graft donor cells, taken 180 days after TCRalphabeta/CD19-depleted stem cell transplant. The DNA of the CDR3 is TGTGCCAGCAGTCCGGGACTAGCGGGGGTGATGCAGTACTTC. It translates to CASSPGLAGVMQYF.